This T cell receptor (beta chain) was recovered during a study of monozygotic twins with inflammatory bowel disease (dated by TCRdb to between 2017 and 2020). Study-level background: A total of some 30 monozygotic twin pairs were included in the full study, comprising nine German pairs (four IBD-concordant, five IBD-discordant) and 19 IBD-discordant Danish pairs. Within discordant pairs, disease-associated traits were sought mainly by comparing IBD patients with their genetically identical healthy co-twins. Each individual had, on average, about 151 000 unique TCRalpha sequences and 181 000 unique TCRbeta sequences available for analysis.

Findings and caveats that apply to the study as a whole: Fewer clonotypes were shared with other individuals by IBD patients than by healthy twins, most markedly in patients showing signs of disease activity. The analysis was unable to tell different T cell subtypes apart. A decrease in TCRbeta repertoire diversity, as measured by inverse Simpson index, was observed in IBD patients compared with their healthy co-twins. The results gave no support for a single strong signal or clonotype linked to IBD. Because patients were on differing immunosuppressive treatments, the repertoires may have picked up extra background noise and inter-individual variability. Repertoire similarity did not differ between concordant and discordant twins, possibly due to limited statistical power.

The CDR3 spans 15 residues, from the cysteine through the phenylalanine. This entry has no DNA. Sequences LGHDT (CDR1) and YNNKEL (CDR2) are obtained from the germline V gene (reference sequence). Library preparation employed 5' RACE. For each TCR library, around 3,800 ng of total RNA was used. For each sample, cDNA synthesis with SMARTScribe reverse transcriptase was split into eight separate reactions. During cDNA synthesis, unique molecular identifiers containing a 6-nucleotide sample barcode were introduced by template switching. Amplification of TCRalpha and TCRbeta cDNA involved two nested PCRs of 16 and 9 cycles, and each PCR was followed by bead purification. Before amplification, the cDNA was treated with uracil DNA-glycosylase and purified using the QIAquick PCR purification kit. The second PCR was the step at which Illumina TruSeq-compatible adapters and sample-specific barcodes were added. TapeStation and Qubit were used to check library quality and concentration, and 5 to 6.5 ng of each library was pooled. The pooled libraries were sequenced with 2 x 100 bp reads and custom sequencing primers on an Illumina HiSeq2500 single-index Rapid Run. The authors' analysis ran thus. MiGEC version 1.2.6 was used for UMI-based consensus assembly, which corrected PCR and sequencing errors. MiXCR version 2.1.1 was used to carry out V(D)J alignment, clonotype assembly and CDR3 extraction. To normalise gene usage, clonotype sharing and MAIT/NKT TCR abundance, the top 1000, 10 000 and 20 000 clonotypes in each sample were analysed. After downsampling to 27 000 UMIs, diversity was calculated as the inverse Simpson index using the vegan R package. Paired Mann-Whitney U tests were applied to discordant twin pairs, and Benjamini-Hochberg correction was used for multiple testing. TCRdb reanalyzed the reads, keeping one entry per CDR3 protein sequence and omitting DNA. The authors' filters were not applied to this entry. This sample's table lists 420,000 or so distinct CDR3 sequences. The ten largest clones represent 2% to 2.5% of the sample.

As concerns this clonotype: The clone's antigen remains unknown.

From each donor, an approximately 2.4 ml peripheral blood sample was drawn into PAXgene tubes and stored at -80 degrees C. Without any T cell sorting, total RNA was extracted from whole blood using the PAXgene blood miRNA kit on an automated QIAcube. Peripheral blood from monozygotic twin pairs, either concordant or discordant for inflammatory bowel disease, underwent deep TCRalpha and TCRbeta repertoire profiling that used unique molecular barcoding. Smoking habits were recorded for all twin pairs, and individuals were classified as current, former or never smokers. The sequence came from a human donor with ulcerative colitis or Crohn's disease, or a healthy co-twin of an affected twin (not recorded which). Material: blood. The chain is made from TRBV3-1 and TRBJ1-5. CDR3 reads: CASSHRASGDQPQHF.